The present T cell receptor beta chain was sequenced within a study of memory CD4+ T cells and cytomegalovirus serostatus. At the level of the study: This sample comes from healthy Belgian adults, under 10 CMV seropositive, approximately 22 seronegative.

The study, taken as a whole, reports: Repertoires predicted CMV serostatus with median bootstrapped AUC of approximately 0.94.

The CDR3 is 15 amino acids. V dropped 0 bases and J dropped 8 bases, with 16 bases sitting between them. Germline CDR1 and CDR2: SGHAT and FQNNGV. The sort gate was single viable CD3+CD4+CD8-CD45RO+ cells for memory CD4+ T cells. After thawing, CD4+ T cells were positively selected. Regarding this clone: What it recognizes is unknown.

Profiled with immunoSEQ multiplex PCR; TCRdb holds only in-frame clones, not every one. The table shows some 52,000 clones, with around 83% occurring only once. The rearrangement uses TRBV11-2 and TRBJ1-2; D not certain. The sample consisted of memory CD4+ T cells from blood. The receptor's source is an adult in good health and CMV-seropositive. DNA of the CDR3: TGTGCCAGCAGCTTAGATTTAAGAATTCGGGCCGGCTACACCTTC. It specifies CASSLDLRIRAGYTF. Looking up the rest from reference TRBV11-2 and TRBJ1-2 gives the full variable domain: EAGVAQSPRYKIIEKRQSVAFWCNPISGHATLYWYQQILGQGPKLLIQFQNNGVVDDSQLPKDRFSAERLKGVDSTLKIQPAKLEDSAVYLCASSLDLRIRAGYTFGSGTRLTVV.